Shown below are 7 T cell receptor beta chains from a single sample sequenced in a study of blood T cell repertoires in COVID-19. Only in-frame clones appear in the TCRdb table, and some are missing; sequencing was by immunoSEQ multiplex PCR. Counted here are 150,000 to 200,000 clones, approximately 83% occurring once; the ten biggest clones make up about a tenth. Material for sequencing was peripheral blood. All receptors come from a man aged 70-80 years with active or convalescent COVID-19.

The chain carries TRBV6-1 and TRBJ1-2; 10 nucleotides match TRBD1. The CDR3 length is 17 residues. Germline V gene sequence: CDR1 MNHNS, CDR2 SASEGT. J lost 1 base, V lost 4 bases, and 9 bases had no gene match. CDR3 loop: CASSGSRGQGYNYGYTF. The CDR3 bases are TGTGCCAGCAGTGGCTCGAGGGGACAGGGGTATAACTATGGCTACACCTTC.

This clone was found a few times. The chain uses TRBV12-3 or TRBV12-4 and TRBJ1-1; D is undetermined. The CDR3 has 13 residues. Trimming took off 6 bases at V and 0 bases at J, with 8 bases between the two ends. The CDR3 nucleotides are TGTGCCAGCAGCCTTCAGGTGAACACTGAAGCTTTCTTT. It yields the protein CASSLQVNTEAFF.

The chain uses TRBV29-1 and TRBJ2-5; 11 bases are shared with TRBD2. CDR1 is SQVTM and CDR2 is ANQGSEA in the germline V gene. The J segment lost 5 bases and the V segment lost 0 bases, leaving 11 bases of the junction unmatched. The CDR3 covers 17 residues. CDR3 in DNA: TGCAGCGTTGAAGATAGGAGGAGACTAGCGGGAAAGGAGACCCAGTACTTC. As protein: CSVEDRRRLAGKETQYF.

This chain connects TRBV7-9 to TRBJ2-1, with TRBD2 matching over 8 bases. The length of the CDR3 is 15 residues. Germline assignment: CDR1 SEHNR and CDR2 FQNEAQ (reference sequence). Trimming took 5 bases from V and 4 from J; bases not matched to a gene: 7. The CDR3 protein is CASSPRLAQYNEQFF. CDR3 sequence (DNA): TGTGCCAGCAGCCCCCGACTAGCGCAATACAATGAGCAGTTCTTC.

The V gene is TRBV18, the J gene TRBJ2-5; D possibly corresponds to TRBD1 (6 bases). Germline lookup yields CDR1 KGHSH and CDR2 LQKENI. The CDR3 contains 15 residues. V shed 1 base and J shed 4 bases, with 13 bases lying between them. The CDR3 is CASSPRSTGRETQYF. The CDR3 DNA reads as TGTGCCAGCTCACCACGGTCTACAGGGCGAGAGACCCAGTACTTC.

CDR3 sequence (DNA): TGCGCCAGCAGCTTGGGGGACAGGGCTGGGGGTAGCAATCAGCCCCAGCATTTT. Protein: CASSLGDRAGGSNQPQHF. V is TRBV5-1 and J is TRBJ1-5, with 9 bases aligning to TRBD1. In germline, CDR1 is SGHRS, CDR2 YFSETQ. CDR3 size: 18 residues. Trimming took 0 bases from V and 0 from J; bases not matched to a gene: 7.

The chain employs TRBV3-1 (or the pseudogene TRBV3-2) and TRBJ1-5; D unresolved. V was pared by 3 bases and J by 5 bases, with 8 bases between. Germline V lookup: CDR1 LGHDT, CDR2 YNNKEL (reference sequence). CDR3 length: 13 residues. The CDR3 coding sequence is TGTGCCAGCAGCCAGGGCCCTTATCAGCCCCAGCATTTT. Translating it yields CASSQGPYQPQHF.